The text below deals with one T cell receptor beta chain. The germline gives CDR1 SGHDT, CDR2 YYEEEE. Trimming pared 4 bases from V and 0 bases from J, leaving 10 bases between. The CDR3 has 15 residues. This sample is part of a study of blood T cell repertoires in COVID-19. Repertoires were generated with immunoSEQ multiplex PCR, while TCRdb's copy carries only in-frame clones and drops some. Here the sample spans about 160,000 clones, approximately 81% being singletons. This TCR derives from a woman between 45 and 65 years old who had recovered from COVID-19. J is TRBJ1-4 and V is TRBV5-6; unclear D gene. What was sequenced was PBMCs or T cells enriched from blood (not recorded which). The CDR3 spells CASSPTDSTNEKLFF. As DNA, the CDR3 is TGTGCCAGCAGCCCGACGGACTCAACTAATGAAAAACTGTTTTTT.